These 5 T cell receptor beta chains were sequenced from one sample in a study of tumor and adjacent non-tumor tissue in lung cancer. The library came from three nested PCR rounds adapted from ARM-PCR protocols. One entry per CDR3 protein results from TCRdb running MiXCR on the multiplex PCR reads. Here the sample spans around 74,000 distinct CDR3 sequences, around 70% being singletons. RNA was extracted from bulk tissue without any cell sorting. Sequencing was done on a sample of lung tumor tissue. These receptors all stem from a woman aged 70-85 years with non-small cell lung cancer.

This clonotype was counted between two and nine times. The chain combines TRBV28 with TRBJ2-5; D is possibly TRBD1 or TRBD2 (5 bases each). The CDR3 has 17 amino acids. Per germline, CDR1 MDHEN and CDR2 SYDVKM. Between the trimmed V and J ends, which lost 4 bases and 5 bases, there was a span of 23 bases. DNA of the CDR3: TGTGCCAGCAGTTCGCATCCTACCGGGACGGGGCGGGAGACCCAGTACTTC. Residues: CASSSHPTGTGRETQYF.

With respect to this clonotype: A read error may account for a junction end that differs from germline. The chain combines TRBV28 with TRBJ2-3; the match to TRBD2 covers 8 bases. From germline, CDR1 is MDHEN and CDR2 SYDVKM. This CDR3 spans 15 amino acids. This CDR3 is CTSSLSGGRADTQYF. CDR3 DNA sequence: TGTACCAGCAGTTTATCGGGGGGGCGTGCAGATACGCAGTATTTT.

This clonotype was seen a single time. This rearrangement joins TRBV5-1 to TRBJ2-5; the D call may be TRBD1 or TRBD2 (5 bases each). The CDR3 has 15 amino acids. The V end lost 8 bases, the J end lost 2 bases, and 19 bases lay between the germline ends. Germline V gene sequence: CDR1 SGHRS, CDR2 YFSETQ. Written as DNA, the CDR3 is TGCGCCAGGAGCGCGGTGGTGGGGACGCAAGAGACCCAGTACTTC. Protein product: CARSAVVGTQETQYF.

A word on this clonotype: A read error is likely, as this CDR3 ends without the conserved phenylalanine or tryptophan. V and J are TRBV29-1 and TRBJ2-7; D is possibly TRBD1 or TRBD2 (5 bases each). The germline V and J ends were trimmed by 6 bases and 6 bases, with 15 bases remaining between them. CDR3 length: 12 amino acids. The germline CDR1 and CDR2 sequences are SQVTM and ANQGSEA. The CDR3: CSVTSLGVEQYL. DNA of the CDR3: TGCAGCGTCACGTCGCTGGGGGTCGAGCAGTACCTC.

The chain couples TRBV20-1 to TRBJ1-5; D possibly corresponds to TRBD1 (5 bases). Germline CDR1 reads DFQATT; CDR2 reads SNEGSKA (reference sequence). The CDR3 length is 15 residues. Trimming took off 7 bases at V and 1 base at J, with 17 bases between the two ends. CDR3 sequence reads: CSVHGIGESNQPQHF. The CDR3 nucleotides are TGCAGTGTCCACGGGATAGGGGAGAGCAATCAGCCCCAGCATTTT.